The 5 T cell receptor beta chains reported below all come from one sample, sequenced in a study of blood T cells in healthy people across ages. Together with a sample-barcoded 5' primer, a J-beta primer mix was included in a second PCR lasting roughly 6 to 12 cycles. TCRdb analysed the 5' RACE reads with MiXCR anew, one entry per CDR3 protein. The sample holds approximately 850,000 distinct CDR3 sequences, around 45% seen once. Sequencing used blood. The receptor source for this set is a man aged 60-69 years in good health.

The chain uses TRBV20-1 and TRBJ2-1, with 10 bases that match TRBD2. Trimming cost V 1 base and J 7 bases; bases outside gene matches: 7. Germline V lookup: CDR1 DFQATT, CDR2 SNEGSKA (reference sequence). The length of the CDR3 is 15 residues. CDR3 DNA: TGCAGTGCTAGAGTAGGGCTAGCGGGGGCGAATGAGCAGTTCTTC. Its protein is CSARVGLAGANEQFF.

The rearrangement links TRBV4-3 to TRBJ1-2; D is possibly TRBD1 (5 bases). Trimming removed 2 bases from V and 6 bases from J, with 13 bases in between. Germline V CDR1 and CDR2: LGHNA, YSLEER. This CDR3 region has 14 residues. CDR3 sequence: CASSQTGAIDGYTF. The CDR3 region has the DNA TGCGCCAGCAGCCAAACAGGAGCGATAGATGGCTACACCTTC.

The chain employs TRBV7-2 and TRBJ2-7; D gene ambiguous. This CDR3 spans 15 amino acids. Germline lookup yields CDR1 SGHTA and CDR2 FQGNSA. V was trimmed by 3 bases and J by 0 bases, leaving 12 bases between them. CDR3 sequence: CASSFNTRSSYEQYF. The CDR3 DNA follows: TGTGCCAGCAGCTTCAACACCCGTAGCTCCTACGAGCAGTACTTC. Based on the CDR3 plus reference TRBV7-2 and TRBJ2-7, the full variable domain is GAGVSQSPSNKVTEKGKDVELRCDPISGHTALYWYRQSLGQGLEFLIYFQGNSAPDKSGLPSDRFSAERTGGSVSTLTIQRTQQEDSAVYLCASSFNTRSSYEQYFGPGTRLTVT.

In its sample, this clonotype was seen many times. The CDR3: CASSPRTGSGLAKNIQYF. Written as DNA, the CDR3 is TGTGCCAGCAGCCCAAGGACAGGATCTGGCCTAGCCAAAAACATTCAGTACTTC. The rearrangement joins TRBV7-2 to TRBJ2-4, with 7 bases aligning to TRBD1. Germline V gives CDR1 SGHTA, CDR2 FQGNSA. Unmatched junction bases numbered 13, after V lost 5 bases and J lost 0 bases. This CDR3 spans 18 amino acids.

The chain uses TRBV2 and TRBJ2-1, with 10 bases that match TRBD2. V dropped 6 bases and J dropped 10; count of bases not matched to a gene: 12. The germline V gene has CDR1 SNHLY and CDR2 FYNNEI. The CDR3 runs 15 residues. The CDR3 nucleotides are TGTGCCAGCAGGCCACTAGCGGGGCCAAAGACCGAGCAGTTCTTC. Its protein is CASRPLAGPKTEQFF.